A selection of T cell receptor beta chains follows, all from one sample in a study of T-cell reconstitution after alpha-beta-depleted transplantation in children. MiXCR, run by TCRdb on the PCR reads, gives a single entry per CDR3 protein. The table has about 600,000 distinct CDR3 sequences, under 25% seen once. Here the sequenced sample was PBMCs, mostly from graft donor cells, taken 360 days after TCRalphabeta/CD19-depleted stem cell transplant. The receptors were gathered from a boy in the first two years of life who had a stem cell transplant for acute myeloid leukemia, so the T cells may come from the graft donor. The CDR3 runs from the conserved cysteine through the conserved F or W. A D gene is named only where the DNA matches it firmly. Where a row states a size, it is once, few, many or the class of an expanded clone; other rows omit it.

>TRBV11-3|15|TRBJ2-3|.|.
CASSSVLGAGDTQYF
TGTGCCAGCAGCTCGGTCCTGGGGGCTGGAGATACGCAGTATTTT
>TRBV2|15|TRBJ2-1|.|many
CASSGPSVTYNEQFF
TGTGCCAGCAGTGGGCCTAGCGTGACTTACAATGAGCAGTTCTTC
>TRBV6-2/TRBV6-3|14|TRBJ1-1|.|few
CASSYSRPITEAFF
TGTGCCAGCAGTTACTCGAGACCGATCACTGAAGCTTTCTTT
>TRBV7-3|14|TRBJ2-3|.|.
CASSLTPSSDTQYF
TGTGCCAGCAGCTTAACACCTAGCAGCGATACGCAGTATTTT
>TRBV5-1|16|TRBJ2-3|TRBD2|few
CASSTWTSGSTDTQYF
TGCGCCAGCAGCACCTGGACTAGCGGTAGCACAGATACGCAGTATTTT
>TRBV29-1|14|TRBJ2-1|TRBD2|many
CSVNGGSFYNEQFF
TGCAGCGTTAATGGCGGGAGCTTCTACAATGAGCAGTTCTTC
>TRBV24-1|14|TRBJ2-3|.|few
CATSDLLSTDTQYF
TGTGCCACCAGTGACCTTCTTAGCACAGATACGCAGTATTTT
>TRBV9|16|TRBJ2-1|.|few
CASSVKQSSSYNEQFF
TGTGCCAGCAGCGTGAAGCAGTCGAGCTCCTACAATGAGCAGTTCTTC
>TRBV12-3/TRBV12-4|16|TRBJ2-2|.|.
CASSHRERAFTGELFF
TGTGCCAGCAGCCACAGGGAGAGGGCCTTCACCGGGGAGCTGTTTTTT
>TRBV12-3/TRBV12-4|15|TRBJ2-1|TRBD2|.
CASSSGLAGFGEQFF
TGTGCCAGCAGTTCCGGACTAGCGGGGTTTGGAGAGCAGTTCTTC
>TRBV20-1|14|TRBJ2-1|.|many
CSAPMALLKDEQFF
TGCAGTGCCCCAATGGCACTCCTCAAGGATGAGCAGTTCTTC
>TRBV27|14|TRBJ2-1|TRBD1|.
CASSLPSTGGEQFF
TGTGCCAGCAGTTTACCCTCGACAGGGGGTGAGCAGTTCTTC
>TRBV7-2|15|TRBJ2-5|TRBD1|.
CASSSGTGYQETQYF
TGTGCCAGCAGCTCCGGGACAGGGTACCAAGAGACCCAGTACTTC
>TRBV12-3/TRBV12-4|14|TRBJ2-3|.|.
CASYRSPSTDTQYF
TGTGCCAGCTACAGGTCACCCAGCACAGATACGCAGTATTTT
>TRBV12-3/TRBV12-4|13|TRBJ1-2|.|.
CASSQTGRNGYTF
TGTGCCAGCAGTCAAACAGGGAGAAATGGCTACACCTTC
>TRBV5-4|14|TRBJ2-3|.|.
CASSPGLHTDTQYF
TGTGCCAGCAGCCCCGGGCTACACACAGATACGCAGTATTTT
>TRBV20-1|11|TRBJ2-1|.|many
CSARGHNEQFF
TGCAGTGCTAGAGGCCACAATGAGCAGTTCTTC
>TRBV5-1|19|TRBJ1-5|TRBD1|.
CASSLGPIGQGSSNQPQHF
TGCGCCAGCAGCTTGGGGCCAATCGGACAGGGATCTAGCAATCAGCCCCAGCATTTT
>TRBV29-1|13|TRBJ1-2|TRBD1|many
CSVDGQALGGYTF
TGCAGCGTTGATGGACAGGCGCTGGGGGGCTACACCTTC
>TRBV12-3/TRBV12-4|14|TRBJ1-1|.|.
CASSTKIDSVSTFF
TGTGCCAGCAGCACGAAGATCGATTCGGTGTCGACTTTCTTT
>TRBV24-1|16|TRBJ2-1|.|many
CATSADSAGIYNEQFF
TGTGCCACCAGTGCCGACTCGGCCGGGATCTACAATGAGCAGTTCTTC
>TRBV5-1|18|TRBJ2-3|TRBD1|many
CASSLQPPGQGATDTQYF
TGCGCCAGCAGCTTGCAGCCCCCGGGACAGGGGGCCACAGATACGCAGTATTTT
>TRBV2|14|TRBJ2-3|TRBD2|many
CASSEGTSGDTQYF
TGTGCCAGCAGCGAAGGGACTAGCGGGGATACGCAGTATTTT
>TRBV30|13|TRBJ1-4|.|many
CAWSLQGNEKLFF
TGTGCCTGGAGTTTACAGGGTAATGAAAAACTGTTTTTT
>TRBV6-5|17|TRBJ2-3|TRBD2|once
CASSYRGLAGNTDTQYF
TGTGCCAGCAGTTACCGAGGACTAGCGGGGAACACAGATACGCAGTATTTT
>TRBV5-6|13|TRBJ1-1|.|.
CASSPTWNTEAFF
TGTGCCAGCAGCCCGACCTGGAACACTGAAGCTTTCTTT
>TRBV29-1|14|TRBJ1-1|.|few
CSVHSGFGNTEAFF
TGCAGCGTACACTCAGGATTTGGAAACACTGAAGCTTTCTTT
>TRBV29-1|12|TRBJ2-3|.|many
CSVLDSADTQYF
TGCAGCGTTCTAGATTCGGCAGATACGCAGTATTTT
>TRBV5-1|17|TRBJ2-3|TRBD2|many
CASSTTIQRGYTDTQYF
TGCGCCAGCAGCACCACCATACAGCGGGGGTACACAGATACGCAGTATTTT
>TRBV3-1|14|TRBJ2-2|TRBD1|many
CASSHRDRSGELFF
TGTGCCAGCAGCCACCGGGACAGGTCCGGGGAGCTGTTTTTT
>TRBV28|18|TRBJ2-3|TRBD2|many
CASRKSLLAGPSADTQYF
TGTGCCAGCAGAAAGTCCCTTCTAGCGGGGCCTTCAGCAGATACGCAGTATTTT